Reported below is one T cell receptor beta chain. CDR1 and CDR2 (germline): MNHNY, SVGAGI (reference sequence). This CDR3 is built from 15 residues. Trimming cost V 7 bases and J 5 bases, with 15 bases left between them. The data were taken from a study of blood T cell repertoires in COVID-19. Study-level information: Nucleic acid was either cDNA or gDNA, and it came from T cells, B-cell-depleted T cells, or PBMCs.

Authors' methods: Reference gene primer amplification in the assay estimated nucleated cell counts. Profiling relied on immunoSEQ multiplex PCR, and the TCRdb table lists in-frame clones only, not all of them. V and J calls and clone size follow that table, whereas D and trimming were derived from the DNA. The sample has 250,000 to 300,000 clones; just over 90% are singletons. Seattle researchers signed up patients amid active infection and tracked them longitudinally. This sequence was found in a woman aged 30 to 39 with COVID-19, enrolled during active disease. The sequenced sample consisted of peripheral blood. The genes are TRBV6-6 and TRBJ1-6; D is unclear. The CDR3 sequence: CASMLGGSNNSPLHF. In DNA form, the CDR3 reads TGTGCCAGCATGCTTGGCGGGAGCAATAATTCACCCCTCCACTTT.